Presented here are 27 T cell receptor beta chains from one specimen sequenced in a study of vaccination and CD4 T cells after COVID-19. Cultured CD4+ T cell DNA underwent sequencing with the Oncomine TCR Beta short-read assay. TCRdb processed the PCR reads anew with MiXCR; each CDR3 protein has one entry. The repertoire has some 3,100 distinct CDR3 sequences, around three quarters of them found once; the top ten carry about 26%. Their antigens remain unidentified. Sample treatment: approximately 10-day PBMC culture with coronavirus spike peptide pools or control peptides (ViraFEST assay). The sequencing input was CD4+ T cells from blood, cultured in vitro. The source of these receptors is a human donor who had recovered from COVID-19.

This clonotype was seen a few times. The rearrangement uses TRBV7-2 and TRBJ1-5; no clear D gene. From germline, CDR1 is SGHTA and CDR2 FQGNSA. Trimming left V 4 bases short and J 3 bases short, with 4 bases between. This CDR3 has 12 amino acids. As DNA, the CDR3 is TGTGCCAGCAGCTATAACAATCAGCCCCAGCATTTT. Protein sequence: CASSYNNQPQHF.

This clonotype is judged large (0.1 to 1%). The gene calls are TRBV30 and TRBJ1-2; tentatively, D is TRBD1 (5 bases). The CDR3 length is 13 residues. Germline V CDR1 and CDR2: GTSNPN, SVGIG (reference sequence). The V end lost 0 bases, the J end lost 0 bases, and 5 bases lay between the germline ends. Written as DNA, the CDR3 is TGTGCCTGGAGTGTACAGGCTAACTATGGCTACACCTTC. Its translation is CAWSVQANYGYTF.

This clonotype was recorded once. The V and J genes are TRBV5-1 and TRBJ2-3, with 10 bases that match TRBD2. The CDR3 spans 17 residues. Germline V gene lookup returns CDR1 SGHRS and CDR2 YFSETQ. With 4 bases clipped from V and 2 bases from J, the junction kept 10 bases outside the gene matches. CDR3 in amino acids: CASSPSIAGGYTDTQYF. CDR3 DNA: TGCGCCAGCAGCCCTTCAATAGCGGGGGGTTACACAGATACGCAGTATTTT.

This clonotype was recorded only once. V gene TRBV18 combines with J gene TRBJ1-1; D is possibly TRBD1 (5 bases). Germline V gene sequence: CDR1 KGHSH, CDR2 LQKENI. Trimming removed 4 bases at V and 3 bases at J, with 12 bases between. The CDR3 consists of 14 residues. CDR3 residues: CASSLIQGDTEAFF. In DNA form, the CDR3 reads TGTGCCAGCTCACTGATTCAGGGTGACACTGAAGCTTTCTTT.

This clonotype was counted between two and nine times. J is TRBJ2-7 and V is TRBV19; 9 positions agree with TRBD1. The trim removed 4 bases at V and 4 bases at J, leaving 8 bases unmatched. The CDR3 has 15 amino acids. The germline V gene has CDR1 LNHDA and CDR2 SQIVND (reference sequence). This chain's CDR3 is CASSKPGQGGYEQYF. CDR3 sequence (DNA): TGTGCCAGTAGTAAACCGGGACAGGGTGGTTACGAGCAGTACTTC.

Here the CDR3 DNA reads TGTGCCAGTAGTATGGGTGGGTCCGGGCCCCAGCATTTT. Its translation is CASSMGGSGPQHF. The chain carries TRBV19 and TRBJ1-5; D gene ambiguous. Germline CDR1 is LNHDA and CDR2 is SQIVND (reference sequence). V lost 3 bases and J 9 bases, leaving 12 bases between the germline ends. CDR3 length: 13 amino acids. The full variable domain, rest sourced from reference TRBV19 and TRBJ1-5, is DGGITQSPKYLFRKEGQNVTLSCEQNLNHDAMYWYRQDPGQGLRLIYYSQIVNDFQKGDIAEGYSVSREKKESFPLTVTSAQKNPTAFYLCASSMGGSGPQHFGDGTRLSIL.

This clonotype was seen just once. This chain links TRBV20-1 with TRBJ1-2; D gene unclear. CDR1 and CDR2 (germline): DFQATT, SNEGSKA (reference sequence). Trimming took off 0 bases at V and 4 bases at J, with 9 bases between the two ends. The CDR3 runs 13 residues. The CDR3 nucleotides read TGCAGTGCTAGAGATCTGAGGAGCTATGGCTACACCTTC. This translates into CSARDLRSYGYTF.

This chain joins TRBV9 and TRBJ1-6; 12 nucleotides align to TRBD1. J was trimmed by 11 bases and V by 0 bases; bases with no gene match: 3. Germline V gives CDR1 SGDLS, CDR2 YYNGEE. There are 15 residues in the CDR3. This CDR3 reads CASSVEGTGGAPLHF. Written as DNA, the CDR3 is TGTGCCAGCAGCGTAGAGGGGACAGGGGGCGCACCCCTCCACTTT.

The chain is built from TRBV20-1 and TRBJ1-2, with D possibly being TRBD1 (6 bases). Deletions cut 1 base from V and 5 bases from J, with 17 bases between. CDR1 and CDR2 (germline): DFQATT, SNEGSKA (reference sequence). This CDR3 spans 15 amino acids. The CDR3 DNA reads as TGCAGTGCTAGAGTGGGGGCAGGGAGAGGTTATGGCTACACCTTC. Translated, it gives CSARVGAGRGYGYTF.

CDR3 nucleotide sequence: TGTGCCAGCAGCGACAGGGAGGATCAGCCCCAGCATTTT. The encoded protein is CASSDREDQPQHF. The rearrangement joins TRBV27 to TRBJ1-5; 7 nucleotides align to TRBD1. The length of the CDR3 is 13 residues. The J segment lost 5 bases and the V segment lost 6 bases, leaving 4 bases of the junction unmatched. Germline V gene data show CDR1 as MNHEY and CDR2 as SMNVEV (reference sequence).

This clonotype is labeled as large (0.1 to 1%). The V gene is TRBV7-3, the J gene TRBJ2-1; no clear D. From germline, CDR1 is SGHTA and CDR2 FQGTGA. The CDR3 spans 15 residues. V was clipped by 1 base and J by 4 bases, with 11 bases between them. The CDR3 region is CASSLKAPPYNEQFF. CDR3 coding DNA: TGTGCCAGCAGCTTAAAAGCGCCACCATACAATGAGCAGTTCTTC.

The chain uses TRBV15 and TRBJ2-1; D gene ambiguous. V was trimmed by 0 bases and J by 0 bases, leaving 6 bases between them. The CDR3 extends over 15 amino acids. The germline gives CDR1 LNHNV, CDR2 YYDKDF (reference sequence). The CDR3 coding sequence is TGTGCCACCAGCAGAGATACTGGCTCCTACAATGAGCAGTTCTTC. The encoded protein is CATSRDTGSYNEQFF.

This clonotype is labeled as large. The chain employs TRBV6-1 and TRBJ1-6; 7 bases agree with TRBD1. Germline values: CDR1 MNHNS, CDR2 SASEGT. The CDR3 contains 16 residues. V shed 7 bases, J shed 7 bases, and the junction held 13 bases outside the gene matches. CDR3 sequence reads: CASNFLQGRYNSPLHF. CDR3 DNA sequence: TGTGCCAGCAACTTCCTACAGGGGCGATACAATTCACCCCTCCACTTT.

As to this clonotype: Sequence at one end of the junction differs from germline and may be a read error. The chain joins TRBV7-9 to TRBJ2-7; D remains unclear. The CDR3 consists of 12 residues. Germline CDR1 SEHNR, CDR2 FQNEAQ (reference sequence). CDR3 protein: CAGSFEHYEQYF. CDR3 coding DNA: TGTGCCGGCAGCTTTGAGCACTACGAGCAGTACTTC.

The chain is built from TRBV12-3 or TRBV12-4 and TRBJ1-5; 8 bases agree with TRBD1. The CDR3 has 14 residues. After removal of 6 bases from V and 4 bases from J, the junction contained 5 bases not matched to a gene. The CDR3: CASSFTGGNQPQHF. As DNA, the CDR3 is TGTGCCAGCAGCTTTACAGGGGGGAATCAGCCCCAGCATTTT.

J is TRBJ1-2 and V is TRBV19; D is unresolved. This CDR3 region has 11 residues. CDR1 is LNHDA, CDR2 SQIVND, per germline (reference sequence). The V and J ends lost 11 bases and 7 bases respectively, with 14 bases between them. CDR3: CAAQRESGYTF. The CDR3 bases are TGTGCCGCTCAAAGGGAGTCTGGCTACACCTTC.

The rearrangement joins TRBV12-3 or TRBV12-4 to TRBJ1-5; D gene uncertain. CDR3 size: 14 residues. V was shortened by 7 bases and J by 2 bases, with 12 bases between the two germline ends. The CDR3 loop reads CASTPSWGNQPQHF. DNA for the CDR3: TGTGCCAGCACCCCTTCGTGGGGCAATCAGCCCCAGCATTTT.

The chain employs TRBV7-9 and TRBJ1-2; no reliable D call. The CDR3 totals 16 residues. The ends were cut back, 1 base at V and 4 bases at J, with 16 bases in the middle. Germline values: CDR1 SEHNR, CDR2 FQNEAQ (reference sequence). The CDR3: CASSLEWRAKSYGYTF. The CDR3 region has the DNA TGTGCCAGCAGCTTAGAGTGGCGGGCCAAAAGCTATGGCTACACCTTC.

J is TRBJ1-2 and V is TRBV10-3, with 7 bases aligning to TRBD1. Germline CDR1 reads ENHRY; CDR2 reads SYGVKD. This CDR3 region has 13 residues. Losses at the gene ends were 6 bases for V and 4 bases for J; bases not matched to a gene: 5. As DNA, the CDR3 is TGTGCCATCAGGCCCCGACAGGGCTATGGCTACACCTTC. The encoded protein is CAIRPRQGYGYTF.

The CDR3 DNA is TGTGCCAGCAACTCGGAGGATCAGGGGTACACCGGGGAGCTGTTTTTT. This encodes CASNSEDQGYTGELFF. The rearrangement links TRBV7-9 to TRBJ2-2; weak D call: TRBD1 (6 bases). This CDR3 contains 16 residues. V was pared by 7 bases and J by 3 bases, with 18 bases between. Germline V lookup: CDR1 SEHNR, CDR2 FQNEAQ (reference sequence).

This sequence joins TRBV12-3 or TRBV12-4 and TRBJ1-5, with D maybe TRBD1 (6 bases). The CDR3 has 18 residues. V shed 5 bases and J shed 1 base, with 21 bases lying between them. The CDR3 region has the DNA TGTGCCAGCAGTCCCCCCGTATGGGGGCGGGGAAGCAATCAGCCCCAGCATTTT. Translating it yields CASSPPVWGRGSNQPQHF.

In its sample, this clonotype ranks as large. CDR3 DNA sequence: TGCGCCAGCAGCCACAACTTTGCGGATACGCAGTATTTT. As protein: CASSHNFADTQYF. This chain uses TRBV4-3 with TRBJ2-3; D remains ambiguous. CDR1 is LGHNA, CDR2 YSLEER, per germline. The CDR3 consists of 13 residues. The ends were cut back, 3 bases at V and 6 bases at J, with 10 bases in the middle.

This chain links TRBV24-1 with TRBJ2-2; D perhaps matches TRBD2 (7 bases). This CDR3 contains 16 residues. Germline CDR1 reads KGHDR; CDR2 reads SFDVKD. The germline V and J ends were trimmed by 4 bases and 6 bases, with 17 bases remaining between them. The CDR3 DNA reads TGTGCCACCAGTGACCTATTGGGGGGGCGCCCCGGGGAGCTGTTTTTT. This encodes CATSDLLGGRPGELFF.

The chain joins TRBV7-9 to TRBJ1-4; D is perhaps TRBD1 (6 bases). With 6 bases removed from V and 8 bases from J, the gap between germline ends came to 13 bases. The CDR3 runs 13 residues. Germline assignment: CDR1 SEHNR and CDR2 FQNEAQ (reference sequence). The CDR3 DNA is TGTGCCAGCAGTTTAACACAGGGCGAAAAACTGTTTTTT. It translates to CASSLTQGEKLFF.

The chain has TRBV19 and TRBJ1-1, with 11 bases identical to TRBD1. The CDR3 has 14 residues. Germline trimming cut 5 bases from V and 4 bases from J; bases unmatched to any gene: 3. Germline V lookup: CDR1 LNHDA, CDR2 SQIVND (reference sequence). This chain's CDR3 is CASSLGTGGTEAFF. The CDR3 DNA reads TGTGCCAGTAGTCTTGGGACAGGGGGCACTGAAGCTTTCTTT.

The chain carries TRBV28 and TRBJ2-7, with D unclear. Trimming removed 5 bases from V and 1 base from J, with 15 bases in between. This CDR3 is built from 15 residues. CDR1 MDHEN and CDR2 SYDVKM come from the germline V gene. The CDR3 is CASSQGWPASYEQYF. CDR3 DNA sequence: TGTGCCAGCAGTCAAGGGTGGCCAGCATCCTACGAGCAGTACTTC.

This sequence joins TRBV30 and TRBJ1-1; the D is unclear. Trimming shortened V by 2 bases and J by 8 bases, and 15 bases separated the two germline ends. The CDR3 covers 13 residues. CDR1 is GTSNPN and CDR2 is SVGIG in the germline V gene (reference sequence). CDR3 in amino acids: CAWSRPGVKEAFF. As DNA, the CDR3 is TGTGCCTGGAGTAGACCAGGCGTTAAGGAAGCTTTCTTT.